This T cell receptor beta chain is drawn from a study of Ad26.COV2.S vaccination and SARS-CoV-2 variants. In the study overall: Ad26.COV2.S arm of COV1001 included the donor. Ad26.COV2.S shots went into the muscle once or twice, 56 days apart.

Treatment defined: roughly 20 received Ad26.COV2.S at low or high dose, single or two shots; roughly five received placebo; per-sample allocation not given. Specimen acquisition occurred on day 63 following the initial vaccine or placebo injection. In Boston, an adult donor aged 18-55 years took part. The vaccine delivered Wuhan-strain SARS-CoV-2 spike through an Ad26 vector. V lost 5 bases to trimming and J lost 3 bases; unmatched junction nucleotides: 7. The germline CDR1 and CDR2 sequences are MNHEY and SMNVEV (reference sequence). CDR3 length: 14 amino acids. Some clones are missing from TCRdb's copy, which holds only in-frame ones; the method was immunoSEQ multiplex PCR. The data contain around 450,000 clones, approximately 90% of them seen just once; the ten biggest clones take up 12%.

The specimen was peripheral blood, collected in a trial of Ad26.COV2.S vaccine versus placebo. This sequence originates from a person aged 18 to 65 who received the Ad26.COV2.S COVID-19 vaccine or a placebo. V gene TRBV27 combines with J gene TRBJ2-7, with 7 bases matching TRBD1. In nucleotides, the CDR3 is TGTGCCAGCAGTCTAACAGGGGTGCTCTACGAGCAGTACTTC. Protein: CASSLTGVLYEQYF.